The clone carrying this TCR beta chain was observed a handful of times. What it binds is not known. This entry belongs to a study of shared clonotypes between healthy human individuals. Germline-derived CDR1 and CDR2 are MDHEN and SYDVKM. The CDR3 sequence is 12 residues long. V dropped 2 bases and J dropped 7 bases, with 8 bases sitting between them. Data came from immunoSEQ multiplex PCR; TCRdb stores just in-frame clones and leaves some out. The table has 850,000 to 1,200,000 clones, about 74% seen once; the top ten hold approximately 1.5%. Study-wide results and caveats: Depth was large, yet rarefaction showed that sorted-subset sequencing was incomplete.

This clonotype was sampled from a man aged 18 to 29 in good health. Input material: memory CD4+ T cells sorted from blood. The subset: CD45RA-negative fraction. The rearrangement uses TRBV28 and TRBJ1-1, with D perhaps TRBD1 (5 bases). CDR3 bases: TGTGCCAGCAGTTTAACAGGAAGTGAAGCTTTCTTT. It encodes CASSLTGSEAFF. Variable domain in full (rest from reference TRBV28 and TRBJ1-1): DVKVTQSSRYLVKRTGEKVFLECVQDMDHENMFWYRQDPGLGLRLIYFSYDVKMKEKGDIPEGYSVSREKKERFSLILESASTNQTSMYLCASSLTGSEAFFGQGTRLTVV.